This TCR beta chain is drawn from a study of circulating tumor DNA in untreated peripheral T-cell lymphoma (dated by TCRdb to about 2021). The investigation overall reported the following: Tumor-specific clonotypes turned up in 75% to 80% of patients, identified from 86% of baseline tissues and from around 67% of baseline serum samples.

Baseline tumor tissue collected before treatment was sequenced to identify tumor-specific TCR clonotypes. In a trial, the study monitored patients with peripheral T-cell lymphoma who were getting frontline treatment by applying next-generation sequencing to their T-cell receptor sequences. The method was the immunoSEQ multiplex PCR assay. This immuneACCESS table, as held by TCRdb, lists in-frame sequences with V and J called but not all clones. Of the missing ones, under half trace to an unresolved V gene in checked studies; the others have no known cause. Counted in this sample were about 2,400 clones; approximately 82% of them appeared once. About 31% of the sample lies in the top ten. Concerning this clone itself: What antigen it recognizes has not been identified. The input lacks base qualities; no much larger clone sits a single base away.

At the junction V is shortened by 2 bases and J by 8 bases, with 13 bases in between. From its cysteine to its phenylalanine, the CDR3 spans 14 amino acids. This entry keeps only the CDR3 DNA: 42 bases, framed from base 1. CDR1 and CDR2 were assigned from the germline V gene as SGHRS and YFSETQ. The rearranged chain carries TRBV5-1 and TRBJ2-2; the D gene is not confidently resolved. Sequencing was done on a sample of tumor tissue. The clonotype was recovered from a human donor with peripheral T-cell lymphoma. The DNA sequence reads TGCGCCAGCAGCTTATCAGGCGTTGCGGGGGAGCTGTTTTTT. The encoded protein is CASSLSGVAGELFF. The CDR3, completed at both ends by the reference TRBV5-1 and TRBJ2-2 genes, gives the full variable domain KAGVTQTPRYLIKTRGQQVTLSCSPISGHRSVSWYQQTPGQGLQFLFEYFSETQRNKGNFPGRFSGRQFSNSRSEMNVSTLELGDSALYLCASSLSGVAGELFFGEGSRLTVL.